This T cell receptor (beta chain) was obtained from a study of molecular identifiers for immune sequencing clone quantification (dated by TCRdb to the late 2010s). For context, the study as a whole: In a replicate experiment, RNA from roughly 18,000 or 92,000 naive CD8 T cells was split into five aliquots, four of which were sequenced. CD8 T cells were used in a methods study to benchmark molecular-identifier clustering-based TCR repertoire sequencing (MIDCIRS) and TCR RNA copy counting. Study-level results and caveats: In CMV-specific effector cells, over 99% of molecules were held by clones above 20 RNA copies, whereas under 1% of molecules were held by such clones in naive cells. When barcode sub-clustering was left out, chimeric consensus sequences inflated TCR diversity, with chimeras reaching as high as 47%. The naive libraries included spiked-in Jurkat TCR RNA (around nine copies' worth), and this Jurkat TCR RNA is not part of the donor repertoire. A single cell's worth of spiked-in Jurkat TCR RNA was reported detectable even among under 1.3 million naive CD8 T cells. The sizes of highly expanded clones could end up underestimated when identical TCR molecules share a barcode. Modeling estimated 3 to 3.5 recovered TCR RNA copies per cell, compared with about ten by digital PCR, which implies roughly 27% capture efficiency.

Preparation of the library involved PCR. The sample was run on an Illumina HiSeq 4000. Bulk TCR libraries were prepared as previously described, using TCR primers listed in Table S5. Total RNA was purified with the Qiagen AllPrep DNA/RNA kit. Before analysis, reads from multiple sequencing runs of one library were combined. The original pipeline was this. Reads were retained only if an exact TCR constant sequence was present, and the retained reads were trimmed to 150 nt and grouped according to their 12-nt molecular barcodes. Reads within each barcode group were sub-clustered using a 15% Levenshtein threshold, and quality-weighted consensus sequences were constructed for each RNA molecule. Non-functional sequences were excluded, and lower-count sequences lying one edit away from another sequence were also excluded. Based on a fit of two negative binomial distributions, barcode sub-clusters having less than 20% of the maximum read count were discarded. TCRdb cleaned the public reads at Q25 with fastp, built clones with MiXCR and kept in-frame beta chains. Entries are consolidated by CDR3 protein sequence, retaining the most common genes and DNA. Clone size and V and J calls follow TCRdb, not the original study. The sample records some 320,000 distinct CDR3 sequences, about 20% of which are singletons. The biggest ten clones account for 0.81% of the sample.

The CDR3, from cysteine to phenylalanine, totals 15 residues. The only DNA kept is the CDR3, 45 bases in frame from the first base. The germline V and J ends show losses of 4 bases and 5 bases respectively, and no gene match explains 10 bases of the junction. The germline V gene sets CDR1 to SGHRS and CDR2 to YFSETQ. Libraries of naive CD8 T cells were built from about 20,000 to 1,000,000 sorted cells, with 10%, 30% or 50% of the purified RNA used. Naive CD8 T cells were FACS-sorted as CD8+CD4-CCR7+CD45RA+ on a BD FACSAria II into RLT Plus buffer. More than 8 TCR copies' worth of Jurkat RNA were spiked into roughly 20,000-1,000,000 naive CD8 T cell samples to test detection sensitivity. Enrichment of CD8 T cells was done with RosetteSep CD8+ T Cell Enrichment Cocktail plus Ficoll-Paque, and ACK red cell lysis came afterward. For this clonotype: Its specific antigen is unknown. Base qualities are not recorded, but no much larger clone differs from it by a single base.

Sample: naive CD8+ T cells from blood, with Jurkat cell RNA spiked in. This specimen's cell subset or site label, interpreted: FACS-sorted CD8+CD4-CCR7+CD45RA+ naive T cells. The sequence was obtained from a human donor in good health. Some libraries in this study had Jurkat cell RNA spiked in. The chain is made from TRBV5-1 and TRBJ2-3, with 7 bases matching TRBD2. The nucleotides read TGCGCCAGCAGCGTAGCGGGCAGGGTGGTAGATACGCAGTATTTT. The encoded protein is CASSVAGRVVDTQYF. With all but the CDR3 taken from the reference TRBV5-1 and TRBJ2-3 genes, the full variable domain is: KAGVTQTPRYLIKTRGQQVTLSCSPISGHRSVSWYQQTPGQGLQFLFEYFSETQRNKGNFPGRFSGRQFSNSRSEMNVSTLELGDSALYLCASSVAGRVVDTQYFGPGTRLTVL.